This T cell receptor beta chain is from a study of glioma-infiltrating T cells. The CDR3 consists of 15 residues. Germline V gives CDR1 DFQATT, CDR2 SNEGSKA (reference sequence). V lost 6 bases, J lost 6 bases, and 16 bases stayed unmatched. Amplification of TCR alpha and beta CDR3 regions from RNA used iRepertoire nested multiplex PCR. Input was roughly 100-450 ng of tissue mRNA or PBMC total RNA. TCRdb used MiXCR to reprocess the multiplex PCR reads, holding one entry per CDR3 protein. The table lists under 130,000 distinct CDR3 sequences, around 31% of them singletons. This clonotype was counted only a few times.

The chain uses TRBV20-1 and TRBJ2-7; 8 bases agree with TRBD1. Input material: glioma tissue, nonneoplastic brain tissue, or PBMCs (not recorded which). The clonotype was recovered from a human donor with low-grade glioma or glioblastoma, undergoing nonglioma brain surgery, or in good health (not recorded which). As DNA, the CDR3 is TGCAGTGCGCCCGCCGGTTGGTCAGGGGGCGGCGAGCAGTACTTC. Translated: CSAPAGWSGGGEQYF.